The 25 T cell receptor beta chains below come from one sample, sequenced in a study of early T cells in non-severe SARS-CoV-2 infection (dated by TCRdb to 2020 to 2022). Library preparation employed 5' RACE. The listed sequencing device is NextSeq 500. The public sequencing data were trimmed at Q25 with fastp and processed into clonotypes with MiXCR by TCRdb, which kept only in-frame beta chains. When rows share a CDR3 protein, they turn into one entry using the most common DNA and genes. The sample records about 76,000 distinct CDR3 sequences, around 16% of which are singletons. Approximately 12% of the sample is taken by the ten largest. Sequenced material: whole blood. Source of these receptors: an adult who was a healthcare worker with PCR-confirmed SARS-CoV-2 infection or an uninfected control (not recorded which).

A note on this clonotype: A read error may account for a junction end that differs from germline. The genes are TRBV9 and TRBJ1-1; no firm D call. CDR1 and CDR2 (germline): SGDLS, YYNGEE. CDR3 length equals 16 residues. In DNA, the CDR3 is TGTGCCAGCAGCGTAGAGAAGGAGGGCATGAACACTGAAGTTTTCTTT. Translating gives CASSVEKEGMNTEVFF.

This clonotype occurred many times. The chain has TRBV12-5 and TRBJ2-2; 7 nucleotides agree with TRBD1. This CDR3 is built from 16 residues. CDR1 and CDR2 (germline): LGHNT, FRNRAP. J was trimmed by 1 base and V by 6 bases; bases with no gene match: 8. CDR3 loop: CASGPNRGRNTGELFF. The CDR3 DNA reads as TGTGCTAGTGGGCCGAACAGGGGTCGGAACACCGGGGAGCTGTTTTTT.

The chain employs TRBV12-3 or TRBV12-4 and TRBJ1-4; unclear D gene. The CDR3 has 15 amino acids. With 7 bases removed from V and 7 bases from J, the gap between germline ends came to 19 bases. The CDR3 sequence: CASTPDRLRSEKLFF. The CDR3 DNA is TGTGCCAGCACCCCGGACCGGTTGCGGAGTGAAAAACTGTTTTTT.

The sample holds a few counts of this clonotype. The genes are TRBV29-1 and TRBJ1-1; TRBD1 might be the D (6 bases). The germline gives CDR1 SQVTM, CDR2 ANQGSEA. Trimming removed 2 bases at V and 8 bases at J, with 18 bases between. The CDR3 has 14 residues. In DNA, the CDR3 is TGCAGCGTTGAACCTACCGGGACACTTTGGGAAGCTTTCTTT. Translating gives CSVEPTGTLWEAFF.

This chain links TRBV30 with TRBJ1-5; no clear D. V was clipped by 0 bases and J by 5 bases, with 8 bases between them. CDR3 length: 13 amino acids. Germline V gives CDR1 GTSNPN, CDR2 SVGIG (reference sequence). The CDR3, as DNA: TGTGCCTGGAGTGTACAACCCTATCAGCCCCAGCATTTT. This sequence encodes CAWSVQPYQPQHF.

This clonotype appeared many times. The rearrangement uses TRBV20-1 and TRBJ2-4; D ambiguous. This CDR3 comprises 11 residues. Trimming cost V 3 bases and J 6 bases, with 6 bases left between them. Germline-derived CDR1 and CDR2 are DFQATT and SNEGSKA (reference sequence). The CDR3 here is CSASVRNIQYF. The CDR3 nucleotides read TGCAGTGCTAGCGTCCGAAACATTCAGTACTTC.

J is TRBJ2-7 and V is TRBV2; no definite D call. In germline, CDR1 is SNHLY, CDR2 FYNNEI. The CDR3 contains 13 residues. V dropped 8 bases and J dropped 1 base, with 12 bases sitting between them. The CDR3 bases are TGTGCCAGCGGAGACACCTTGTCCTACGAGCAGTACTTC. Protein product: CASGDTLSYEQYF.

This clonotype was observed a few times. CDR3 DNA sequence: TGCGCCAGCGCGCCCCCCGGGGTCACCTACAATGAGCAGTTCTTC. Translation: CASAPPGVTYNEQFF. The chain recombines TRBV5-1 with TRBJ2-1; the D gene is possibly TRBD2 (5 bases). This CDR3 spans 15 amino acids. V lost 7 bases to trimming and J lost 2 bases, with 16 bases between them. Germline CDR1 reads SGHRS; CDR2 reads YFSETQ.

CDR3 protein: CASSQETWDEQFF. The CDR3 nucleotides read TGTGCCAGCAGCCAGGAGACCTGGGATGAGCAGTTCTTC. This rearrangement joins TRBV3-1 to TRBJ2-1; D is ambiguous. The germline V and J ends were trimmed by 3 bases and 8 bases, with 11 bases remaining between them. The CDR3 consists of 13 residues. Germline V lookup: CDR1 LGHDT, CDR2 YNNKEL (reference sequence).

This clonotype was recorded many times. The gene calls are TRBV9 and TRBJ2-5, with D possibly called TRBD1 or TRBD2 (6 bases each). Germline assignment: CDR1 SGDLS and CDR2 YYNGEE. The length of the CDR3 is 14 residues. V lost 4 bases and J lost 7, with 17 bases in between. DNA for the CDR3: TGTGCCAGCAGCCTTTCACCGGGGGCCGGGACCCAGTACTTC. This encodes CASSLSPGAGTQYF.

This sequence joins TRBV4-3 and TRBJ2-2, with 8 bases lining up with TRBD1. The CDR3 has 17 amino acids. Unmatched junction bases numbered 11, after V lost 1 base and J lost 7 bases. Germline V gives CDR1 LGHNA, CDR2 YSLEER. This chain's CDR3 is CASSQGPGQGSNGELFF. In DNA, the CDR3 is TGCGCCAGCAGCCAAGGGCCCGGACAGGGATCCAACGGGGAGCTGTTTTTT.

This clonotype has ten or more counts. V gene TRBV20-1 combines with J gene TRBJ1-2, with D uncertain. CDR1 and CDR2 from the germline V gene are DFQATT and SNEGSKA (reference sequence). CDR3 length: 15 residues. V was trimmed by 3 bases and J by 1 base, leaving 15 bases between them. In nucleotides, the CDR3 is TGCAGTGCTAGCTGCCCAGAAGACCTTAACTATGGCTACACCTTC. Translation: CSASCPEDLNYGYTF.

At least ten counts were recorded for this clonotype. The V call is TRBV10-3, the J call TRBJ2-7, with 14 bases matching TRBD2. The germline V gene has CDR1 ENHRY and CDR2 SYGVKD. Trimming cost V 4 bases and J 4 bases; bases outside gene matches: 6. The CDR3 extends over 16 amino acids. The CDR3 coding sequence is TGTGCCATCAGTGGTCCTGGGACTAGCGGGAGTTACGAGCAGTACTTC. Protein sequence: CAISGPGTSGSYEQYF.

The V and J genes are TRBV7-6 and TRBJ1-6, with D tentatively TRBD1 (5 bases). The CDR3 is made up of 14 amino acids. Germline-derived CDR1 and CDR2 are SGHVS and FNYEAQ. The V end lost 6 bases, the J end lost 6 bases, and 12 bases lay between the germline ends. CDR3 residues: CASSPTEGNSPLHF. For the CDR3, the DNA is TGTGCCAGCAGTCCGACAGAGGGTAATTCACCCCTCCACTTT.

The rearrangement uses TRBV12-3 or TRBV12-4 and TRBJ2-1; D is perhaps TRBD2 (7 bases). V was shortened by 2 bases and J by 6 bases, with 17 bases between the two germline ends. The CDR3 has 16 residues. The CDR3: CASSLIGGGLVNEQFF. As DNA, the CDR3 is TGTGCCAGCAGTTTAATAGGGGGGGGGCTGGTCAATGAGCAGTTCTTC.

The chain is built from TRBV7-9 and TRBJ2-6, with a weak D call TRBD2 (5 bases). Germline V lookup: CDR1 SEHNR, CDR2 FQNEAQ (reference sequence). This CDR3 is built from 15 residues. The ends were cut back, 5 bases at V and 2 bases at J, with 10 bases in the middle. CDR3 amino acids: CASSPDGAGANVLTF. The CDR3 nucleotides are TGTGCCAGCAGCCCAGACGGGGCTGGGGCCAACGTCCTGACTTTC. The full variable domain, completed using reference TRBV7-9 and TRBJ2-6, is DTGVSQNPRHKITKRGQNVTFRCDPISEHNRLYWYRQTLGQGPEFLTYFQNEAQLEKSRLLSDRFSAERPKGSFSTLEIQRTEQGDSAMYLCASSPDGAGANVLTFGAGSRLTVL.

V and J are TRBV27 and TRBJ1-1, with 9 bases aligning to TRBD1. Germline CDR1 is MNHEY and CDR2 is SMNVEV (reference sequence). Trimming removed 6 bases from V and 4 bases from J; junction bases left unmatched: 9. The CDR3 runs 15 residues. The CDR3 DNA sequence: TGTGCCAGCAGATATACAGGGGGCTGGGGCACTGAAGCTTTCTTT. This gives the protein CASRYTGGWGTEAFF.

This clonotype was observed a few times. V usage is TRBV6-5 and J usage is TRBJ1-1; D is unclear. The CDR3 length is 12 residues. V gave up 5 bases and J gave up 1 base, with 5 bases separating them. Germline V gene sequence: CDR1 MNHEY, CDR2 SVGAGI. In nucleotides, the CDR3 is TGTGCCAGCAGTCAAGGGAACACTGAAGCTTTCTTT. Amino acids: CASSQGNTEAFF.

A few counts support this clonotype. The chain joins TRBV5-5 to TRBJ2-3; TRBD2 aligns across 7 bases. The V and J ends lost 1 base and 6 bases, in that order; junction bases with no gene match: 5. This CDR3 has 14 residues. Germline assignment: CDR1 SGHKS and CDR2 YYEKEE (reference sequence). This chain's CDR3 is CASSLNGGSDTQYF. CDR3 DNA sequence: TGTGCCAGCAGCTTGAACGGGGGGTCCGATACGCAGTATTTT.

The chain couples TRBV3-1 to TRBJ2-4, with D perhaps being TRBD1 or TRBD2 (5 bases each). This CDR3 has 15 residues. Trimming removed 2 bases from V and 2 bases from J, with 10 bases in between. Germline V gene sequence: CDR1 LGHDT, CDR2 YNNKEL (reference sequence). CDR3 in DNA: TGTGCCAGCAGCCAACGACAGACTACCAAAAACATTCAGTACTTC. The encoded protein is CASSQRQTTKNIQYF.

This clonotype was seen a few times. V is TRBV5-4 and J is TRBJ1-2; D may be TRBD1 (5 bases). This CDR3 has 14 amino acids. The V end was cut by 0 bases, the J end by 4 bases, with 10 bases between. The V gene's germline CDR1 is SGHNT and CDR2 YYREEE (reference sequence). CDR3 protein: CASSLGGTGYGYTF. The CDR3 nucleotides read TGTGCCAGCAGCTTGGGGGGCACGGGCTATGGCTACACCTTC.

This clonotype was counted a few times. The gene calls are TRBV29-1 and TRBJ2-7, with 9 bases identical to TRBD1. This CDR3 is built from 13 residues. The germline gives CDR1 SQVTM, CDR2 ANQGSEA. J was trimmed by 5 bases and V by 8 bases; bases with no gene match: 10. CDR3: CSSRDRVSHEQYF. The CDR3 DNA reads TGCAGCTCCCGGGACAGGGTGTCCCACGAGCAGTACTTC.

The J gene is TRBJ1-6, the V gene TRBV29-1, with D tentatively TRBD1 (6 bases). From germline, CDR1 is SQVTM and CDR2 ANQGSEA. CDR3 length: 13 amino acids. V lost 8 bases and J lost 8, with 16 bases in between. CDR3 in DNA: TGCAGCACCTCAGAGACAGGCGATTCACCCCTCCACTTT. As protein: CSTSETGDSPLHF. Complete variable domain (other parts from reference TRBV29-1 and TRBJ1-6): SAVISQKPSRDICQRGTSLTIQCQVDSQVTMMFWYRQQPGQSLTLIATANQGSEATYESGFVIDKFPISRPNLTFSTLTVSNMSPEDSSIYLCSTSETGDSPLHFGNGTRLTVT.

This clonotype was seen a handful of times. The chain links TRBV19 to TRBJ1-4; tentatively, D is TRBD1 (6 bases). Trimming took off 9 bases at V and 8 bases at J, with 22 bases between the two ends. The CDR3 totals 15 residues. Germline V gene sequence: CDR1 LNHDA, CDR2 SQIVND (reference sequence). In DNA, the CDR3 is TGTGCCAGAGCAGACAGGTTACTTGAATGGGAAAAACTGTTTTTT. Its protein product is CARADRLLEWEKLFF.

The chain has TRBV18 and TRBJ1-5; D is unresolved. Trimming removed 6 bases from V and 1 base from J, with 10 bases in between. The CDR3 contains 14 residues. Germline values: CDR1 KGHSH, CDR2 LQKENI. The CDR3 here is CASSRANSNQPQHF. The CDR3, as DNA: TGTGCCAGCTCCCGGGCGAACAGCAATCAGCCCCAGCATTTT.